The clone carrying this T cell receptor beta chain came up many times. No antigen is known for it. This sample was taken from a study of T cell repertoires in cytomegalovirus infection. On the study more broadly: Matching HLA type, along with CMV infection, was indicated by public TCR beta signatures.

General observations from the study: CMV carriers having the relevant HLA were flagged by cumulative public TCR beta family frequency. HLA-C-restricted CMV-specific TCR beta clonotypes prevailed in the ex vivo response.

Using its own MiXCR run on the reads, TCRdb lists one record per CDR3 protein. This table has 150,000 to 200,000 distinct CDR3 sequences, 13% to 15% appearing once. This CDR3 contains 12 residues. Germline assignment: CDR1 DFQATT and CDR2 SNEGSKA (reference sequence). J lost 1 base, V lost 6 bases, and 2 bases had no gene match. This receptor was taken from a human donor in good health (CMV status not recorded). Some clones in this sample may be carry-over from other donors' samples. The sequenced sample was PBMCs. The chain carries TRBV20-1 and TRBJ1-1; 7 nucleotides agree with TRBD1. CDR3 DNA sequence: TGCAGTGCCCGACAGGGGAACACTGAAGCTTTCTTT. It translates to CSARQGNTEAFF.